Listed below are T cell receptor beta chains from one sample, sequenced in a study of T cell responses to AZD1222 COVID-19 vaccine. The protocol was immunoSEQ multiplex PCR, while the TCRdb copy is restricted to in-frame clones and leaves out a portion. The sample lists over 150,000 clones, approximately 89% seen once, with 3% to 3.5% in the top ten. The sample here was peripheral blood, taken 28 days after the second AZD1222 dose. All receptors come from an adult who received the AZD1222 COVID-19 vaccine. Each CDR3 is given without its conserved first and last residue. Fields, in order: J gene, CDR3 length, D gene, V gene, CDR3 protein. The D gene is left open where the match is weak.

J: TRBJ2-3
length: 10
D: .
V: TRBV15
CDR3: ATRLGTDTQY

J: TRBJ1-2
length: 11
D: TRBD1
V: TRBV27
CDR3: ASSLGTGLGYT

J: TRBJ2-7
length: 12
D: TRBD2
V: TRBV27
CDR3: ASSITSGVDEQY

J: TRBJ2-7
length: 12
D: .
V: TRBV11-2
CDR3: ASSSVSINYEQY

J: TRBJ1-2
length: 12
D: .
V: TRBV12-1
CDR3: ASSFTDKNYGYT

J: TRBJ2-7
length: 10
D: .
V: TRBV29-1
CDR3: SVEEGGYEQY

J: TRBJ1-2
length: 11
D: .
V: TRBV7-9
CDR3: ASSPVLNYGYT

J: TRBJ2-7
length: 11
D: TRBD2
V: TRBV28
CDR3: ASQAGRSYEQY

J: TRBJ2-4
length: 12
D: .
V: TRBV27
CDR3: ASSSILAKNIQY

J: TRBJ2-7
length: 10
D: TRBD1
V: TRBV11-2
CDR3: ASSLQGAEQY

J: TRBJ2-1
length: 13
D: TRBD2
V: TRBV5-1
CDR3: ASRTLAGFGNEQF

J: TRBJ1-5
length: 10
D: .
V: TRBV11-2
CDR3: ASSEGYQPQH

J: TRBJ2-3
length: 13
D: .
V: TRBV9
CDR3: ASSPQQGTADTQY

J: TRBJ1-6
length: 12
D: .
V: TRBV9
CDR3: ASSAGPPSSPLH

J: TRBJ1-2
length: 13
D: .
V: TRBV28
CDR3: ASSFGGSPLSGYT

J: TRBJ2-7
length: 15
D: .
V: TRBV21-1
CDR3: ASSTRRKREELDEQY

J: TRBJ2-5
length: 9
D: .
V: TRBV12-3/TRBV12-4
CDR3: ASSYLETQY

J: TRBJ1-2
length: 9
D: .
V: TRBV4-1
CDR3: ASSQDGGYT

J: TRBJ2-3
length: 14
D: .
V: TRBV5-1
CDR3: ASSFGAGTSTDTQY

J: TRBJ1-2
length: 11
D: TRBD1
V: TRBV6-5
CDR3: ASTPGQGRGYT

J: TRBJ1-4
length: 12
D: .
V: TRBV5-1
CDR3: ASSLAVDGEKLF

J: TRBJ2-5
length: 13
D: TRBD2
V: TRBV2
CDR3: ASSGRGLASETQY

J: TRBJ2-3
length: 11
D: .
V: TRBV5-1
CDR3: ASAGLRTDTQY

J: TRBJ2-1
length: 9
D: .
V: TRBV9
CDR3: ASSEGGEQF

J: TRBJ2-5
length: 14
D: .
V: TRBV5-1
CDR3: ASSLGGSGSRETQY

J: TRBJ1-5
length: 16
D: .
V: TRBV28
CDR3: ASSFPVGRRESNQPQH

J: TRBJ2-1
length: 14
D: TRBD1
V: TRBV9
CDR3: ASSVGGQGSYNEQF

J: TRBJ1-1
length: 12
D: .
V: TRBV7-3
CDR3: ASSFTGLSPEAF

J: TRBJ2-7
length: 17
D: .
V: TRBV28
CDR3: ASSPLSSQGPFGSYEQY

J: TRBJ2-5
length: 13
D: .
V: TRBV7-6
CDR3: ASSQGPGAEETQY

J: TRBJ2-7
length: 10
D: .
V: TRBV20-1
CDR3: SASAGSYEQY

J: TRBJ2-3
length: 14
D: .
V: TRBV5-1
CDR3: ASSPRGGTSGDTQY

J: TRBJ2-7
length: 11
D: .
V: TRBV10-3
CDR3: AISISQGREQY

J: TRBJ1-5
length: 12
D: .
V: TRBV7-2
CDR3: ASSLGGWGQPQH

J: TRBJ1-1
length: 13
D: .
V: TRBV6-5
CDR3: ASSYSWGGDTEAF

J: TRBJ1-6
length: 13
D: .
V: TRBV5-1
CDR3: ASSLVGDFNSPLH

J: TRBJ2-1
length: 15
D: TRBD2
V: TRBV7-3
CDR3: ASSRSRWAGEGNEQF

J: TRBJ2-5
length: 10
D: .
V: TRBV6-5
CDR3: ASSYSGETQY

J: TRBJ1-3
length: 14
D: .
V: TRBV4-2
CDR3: ASSLPGNFSGNTIY

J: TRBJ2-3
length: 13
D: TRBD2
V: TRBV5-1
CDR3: ASSRSGGFADTQY

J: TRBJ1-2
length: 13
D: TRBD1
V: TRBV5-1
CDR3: ASSSGTAENYGYT

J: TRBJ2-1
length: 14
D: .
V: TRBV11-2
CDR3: ASSLDPEGAYNEQF

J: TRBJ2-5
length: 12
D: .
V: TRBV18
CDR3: ASSPTGNFETQY

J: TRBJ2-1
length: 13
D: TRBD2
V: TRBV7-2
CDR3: ASSLGTSGDNEQF

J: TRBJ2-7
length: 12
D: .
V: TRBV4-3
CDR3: ASSQVRDIPRQY

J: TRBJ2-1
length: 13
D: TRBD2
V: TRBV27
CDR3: ASSLFVGRGGEQF

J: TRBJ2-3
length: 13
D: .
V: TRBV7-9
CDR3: ASSLALAREDTQY

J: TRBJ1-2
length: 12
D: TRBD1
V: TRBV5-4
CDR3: ASSSGQDIHGYT